This T cell receptor beta chain derives from a study of cytomegalovirus exposure and HLA in healthy donors. Germline V gives CDR1 MNHNS, CDR2 SASEGT. J lost 4 bases, V lost 6 bases, and 5 bases had no gene match. This CDR3 region has 14 residues. This clone was picked up a small number of times. The sample carries other DNA sequences with the same CDR3. Primers for the PCR totalled 60 Vbeta and 13 Jbeta. TCRdb keeps only in-frame clones here, not all; method: immunoSEQ multiplex PCR. The sample has approximately 150,000 clones, around 80% seen once; the top ten hold 3% to 3.5%. Material for sequencing was PBMCs. The TCR sequence derives from a man aged 40-55 years in good health and CMV-seronegative. The gene calls are TRBV6-1 and TRBJ1-5; 8 nucleotides match TRBD1. The CDR3 region is CASSGTGENQPQHF. The CDR3 region has the DNA TGTGCCAGCAGCGGGACAGGAGAAAATCAGCCCCAGCATTTT.